A selection of T cell receptor beta chains follows, all from one sample in a study of patients and donors after allogeneic stem cell transplantation. TCRdb itself ran the RT-PCR reads through MiXCR, one entry per CDR3 protein. Of 95,000 to 120,000 distinct CDR3 sequences listed, roughly 35% are singletons. Sequencing input: blood, either unsorted or a sorted T cell fraction (not recorded which). All receptors come from a human donor who was either an allogeneic HSCT recipient or a stem cell or donor lymphocyte infusion donor (not recorded which). It is not recorded whose cells these are; they may come from a transplant donor. Each CDR3 is given with its conserved first and last residue. A D gene is named only where the DNA matches it firmly. Clone size is shown for a subset of rows, as once, few, many or a class of expanded clone.

size | J | D | V | CDR3 | DNA
few | TRBJ1-4 | . | TRBV20-1 | CSAEKGGGGEKLFF | TGCAGTGCTGAGAAGGGCGGCGGGGGAGAAAAACTGTTTTTT
few | TRBJ2-3 | . | TRBV7-8 | CASSLVLEVDTQYF | TGTGCCAGCAGCTTAGTTCTCGAGGTGGATACGCAGTATTTT
. | TRBJ1-3 | . | TRBV7-9 | CASSLALRVKGYGNTIYF | TGTGCCAGCAGCTTAGCCCTTCGCGTTAAGGGCTATGGAAACACCATATATTTT
few | TRBJ1-4 | TRBD1 | TRBV27 | CASSDRKGYNEKLFF | TGTGCCAGTTCGGACAGGAAGGGCTATAATGAAAAACTGTTTTTT
many | TRBJ1-4 | . | TRBV5-1 | CASSLEGGEKLFF | TGCGCCAGCAGCTTGGAGGGTGGTGAAAAACTGTTTTTT
. | TRBJ1-3 | . | TRBV6-5 | CASSYSVSGNTIYF | TGTGCCAGCAGTTACTCGGTTTCTGGAAACACCATATATTTT
few | TRBJ1-1 | . | TRBV5-1 | CASSRTRDEAFF | TGCGCCAGCAGCCGAACACGGGATGAAGCTTTCTTT
once | TRBJ2-2 | . | TRBV29-1 | CSVEETWGTGELFF | TGCAGCGTTGAAGAGACCTGGGGGACCGGGGAGCTGTTTTTT
few | TRBJ1-3 | . | TRBV6-2/TRBV6-3 | CASNQGTGNTIYF | TGTGCCAGCAACCAGGGAACTGGAAACACCATATATTTT
. | TRBJ2-1 | TRBD2 | TRBV6-1 | CASSERVTSGLGYNEQFF | TGTGCCAGCAGTGAGCGCGTGACTAGCGGGCTGGGTTACAATGAGCAGTTCTTC
few | TRBJ2-5 | TRBD2 | TRBV24-1 | CATSDPGLAGAETQYF | TGTGCCACCAGTGATCCAGGACTAGCGGGAGCTGAGACCCAGTACTTC
. | TRBJ1-5 | . | TRBV10-3 | CAIGFSNQPQHF | TGTGCCATCGGGTTCAGCAATCAGCCCCAGCATTTT
. | TRBJ2-2 | . | TRBV7-2 | CASSPRTGKTSVSTGELFF | TGTGCCAGCAGCCCCCGGACAGGGAAAACTAGCGTCAGTACCGGGGAGCTGTTTTTT
. | TRBJ2-2 | TRBD2 | TRBV5-1 | CASSQRPAGVGTGELFF | TGCGCCAGCAGCCAGAGGCCAGCGGGAGTCGGCACCGGGGAGCTGTTTTTT
many | TRBJ1-2 | . | TRBV29-1 | CSVVVDNYGYTF | TGCAGCGTTGTTGTGGATAACTATGGCTACACCTTC
few | TRBJ1-2 | . | TRBV6-1 | CASRWIGDRRLYGYTF | TGTGCCAGCAGGTGGATTGGGGACCGAAGGCTCTATGGCTACACCTTC
. | TRBJ1-6 | TRBD1 | TRBV12-3/TRBV12-4 | CASRRQGTAGSPLHF | TGTGCCAGCAGAAGACAGGGAACAGCGGGCTCACCCCTCCACTTT
. | TRBJ1-1 | . | TRBV27 | CASSLADGNTEAFF | TGTGCCAGCAGTTTAGCGGATGGGAACACTGAAGCTTTCTTT
. | TRBJ1-1 | TRBD1 | TRBV6-5 | CASSYVQGTEAFF | TGTGCCAGCAGTTACGTACAGGGGACTGAAGCTTTCTTT
. | TRBJ1-1 | . | TRBV28 | CAIQGNTEAFF | TGTGCCATTCAGGGGAACACTGAAGCTTTCTTT
. | TRBJ2-7 | TRBD2 | TRBV24-1 | CATSRGGIAGVNEQYF | TGTGCCACCAGTCGGGGAGGAATAGCGGGAGTTAACGAGCAGTACTTC
. | TRBJ2-5 | TRBD2 | TRBV5-1 | CASSLGGRIETQYF | TGCGCCAGCAGCTTAGGCGGGAGGATCGAGACCCAGTACTTC
few | TRBJ1-5 | . | TRBV15 | CATSRGQSVRQPQHF | TGTGCCACCAGCAGAGGACAGTCGGTCCGTCAGCCCCAGCATTTT
few | TRBJ1-1 | . | TRBV29-1 | CSVGGGHRNTEAFF | TGCAGCGTTGGGGGTGGGCACAGGAACACTGAAGCTTTCTTT
. | TRBJ2-3 | . | TRBV7-2 | CASSRGLWRQYF | TGTGCCAGCAGCCGGGGCTTGTGGAGGCAGTATTTT
few | TRBJ1-5 | . | TRBV6-6 | CASSAWVQPQHF | TGTGCCAGCAGTGCGTGGGTTCAGCCCCAGCATTTT
few | TRBJ1-5 | . | TRBV3-1 | CASSQGLDQPQHF | TGTGCCAGCAGCCAAGGGTTGGATCAGCCCCAGCATTTT
. | TRBJ2-4 | TRBD2 | TRBV2 | CASSERLAGGRGYF | TGTGCCAGCAGTGAGAGACTAGCGGGAGGGAGAGGGTACTTC
. | TRBJ2-1 | TRBD1 | TRBV7-9 | CASSLLGGTGPYEQFF | TGTGCCAGCAGCTTATTGGGTGGGACAGGGCCCTATGAGCAGTTCTTC
. | TRBJ2-5 | . | TRBV15 | CATSRRLGQETQYF | TGTGCCACCAGCAGACGTTTGGGGCAAGAGACCCAGTACTTC
. | TRBJ2-3 | . | TRBV15 | CATSRDVGNTDTQYF | TGTGCCACCAGCAGAGATGTGGGGAACACAGATACGCAGTATTTT
few | TRBJ1-4 | TRBD1 | TRBV25-1 | CASSDDRGAKLFF | TGTGCCAGCAGTGATGACAGGGGGGCGAAACTGTTTTTT
few | TRBJ1-1 | . | TRBV5-1 | CASSRGRTEAFF | TGCGCCAGCAGCCGAGGGAGGACTGAAGCTTTCTTT
. | TRBJ1-2 | TRBD1 | TRBV6-5 | CASSFVPRGGYTF | TGTGCCAGCAGTTTTGTCCCCAGGGGGGGCTACACCTTC
few | TRBJ2-1 | TRBD2 | TRBV2 | CASIDLAGVGKYNEQFF | TGTGCCAGCATCGACCTAGCGGGAGTAGGAAAGTACAATGAGCAGTTCTTC
. | TRBJ1-5 | . | TRBV19 | CASSAPGGLYSNQPQHF | TGTGCCAGTAGTGCTCCCGGCGGACTATATAGCAATCAGCCCCAGCATTTT
few | TRBJ2-7 | TRBD1 | TRBV5-1 | CASRLGQESYEQYF | TGCGCCAGCAGGTTGGGACAGGAGTCCTACGAGCAGTACTTC
few | TRBJ1-1 | . | TRBV20-1 | CSAQRGEGTEAFF | TGCAGTGCTCAGAGGGGCGAAGGCACTGAAGCTTTCTTT
. | TRBJ2-3 | . | TRBV25-1 | CASKRTATDTQYF | TGTGCCAGCAAACGGACAGCCACAGATACGCAGTATTTT
. | TRBJ1-4 | . | TRBV12-3/TRBV12-4 | CASSLAVIRPNNEKLFF | TGTGCCAGCAGCCTCGCAGTCATTCGACCGAATAATGAAAAACTGTTTTTT
few | TRBJ1-2 | . | TRBV28 | CASSHEGIGYTF | TGTGCCAGCAGTCATGAAGGTATTGGCTACACCTTC
. | TRBJ1-1 | . | TRBV20-1 | CSASPPGNTEAFF | TGCAGTGCTAGTCCTCCGGGGAACACTGAAGCTTTCTTT